A selection of T cell receptor beta chains follows, all from one sample in a study of control samples from healthy donors and cancer patients. The repertoire was sequenced with immunoSEQ multiplex PCR; TCRdb's copy has only in-frame clones and lacks some. The data contain about 150,000 clones, approximately 91% of them seen just once; the ten biggest clones take up roughly 2%. Sequencing was carried out using blood. These receptors were taken from a woman between 40 and 55 years old in good health. CDR3s include the opening cysteine and the closing phenylalanine or tryptophan. A D gene is named only where the DNA matches it firmly. Some rows mark clone size as missing; the rest say once, few, many or name a class of expanded clone.

V gene	J gene	D gene	clone size	CDR3 DNA	CDR3 protein
TRBV19	TRBJ2-5	TRBD2	NA	TGTGCCAGTAGTGGGACTAGCGGGGTCCATGGGGAGACCCAGTACTTC	CASSGTSGVHGETQYF
TRBV10-3	TRBJ1-2	TRBD1	NA	TGTGCCATCAGTGAAATAGCAGGGGGCTATTCCCTTGACTATGGCTACACCTTC	CAISEIAGGYSLDYGYTF
TRBV10-2	TRBJ2-1	TRBD1	NA	TGCGCCAGCACACTAGCCCAACTGGACAGGGTTACGCATTATGAGCAGTTCTTC	CASTLAQLDRVTHYEQFF
TRBV28	TRBJ1-2	NA	NA	TGTGCCAGCAGTTTAGCAGGGGATAACTATGGCTACACCTTC	CASSLAGDNYGYTF
TRBV5-1	TRBJ1-2	NA	NA	TGCGCCAGCAACTTCTTTTTGGGGGCCCATGGCTACACCTTC	CASNFFLGAHGYTF
TRBV28	TRBJ2-1	TRBD2	NA	TGTGCCAGCACCTCAACGGGGGGGTCCTACAATGAGCAGTTCTTC	CASTSTGGSYNEQFF
TRBV6-6	TRBJ2-7	NA	once	TGTGCCAGCAGTCCCAGGAGCGGGACAGGAGGATTCCGAGGGAAGTACTTC	CASSPRSGTGGFRGKYF
TRBV7-9	TRBJ2-7	NA	NA	TGTGCCAGCAGCTTAGTCGGGATCCGCGAGCAGTACTTC	CASSLVGIREQYF
TRBV28	TRBJ1-5	NA	NA	TGTGCCAGCAAAGCTGGGGGAAGGAGCAATCAGCCCCAGCATTTT	CASKAGGRSNQPQHF
TRBV5-1	TRBJ2-3	TRBD2	once	TGCGCCAGCAGCGTAGTGCGGGGGGCCGATACGCAGTATTTT	CASSVVRGADTQYF
TRBV10-3	TRBJ1-2	NA	NA	TGTGCCATCAGTGAGTCCGACAATGGTGGCTATTTGAGCTACACCTTC	CAISESDNGGYLSYTF
TRBV4-1	TRBJ2-1	NA	NA	TGCGCCAGCAGCCCAGGGCTCCTGGGAAATGAGCAGTTCTTC	CASSPGLLGNEQFF
TRBV6-5	TRBJ2-3	NA	NA	TGTGCCAGCAGTTTGGACGTATCAGATACGCAGTATTTT	CASSLDVSDTQYF
TRBV19	TRBJ2-6	TRBD2	NA	TGTGCCACAGGATCGGGGGGGCTAGGGGCCAACGTCCTGACTTTC	CATGSGGLGANVLTF
TRBV12-3/TRBV12-4	TRBJ2-7	NA	NA	TGTGCCAGCAGTTTCGGGCCCCCCTACGAGCAGTACTTC	CASSFGPPYEQYF
TRBV5-1	TRBJ1-1	NA	NA	TGCGCCAGCAGCTTGGGTGGGGGATCCACTGAAGCTTTCTTT	CASSLGGGSTEAFF
TRBV14	TRBJ1-6	NA	NA	TGTGCCAGCAGCCAAGAGAGGTGGCGGAATTCACCCCTCCACTTT	CASSQERWRNSPLHF
TRBV24-1	TRBJ1-1	NA	NA	TGTGCCACCAGTATCGGGTCGGACGGAAAGAACACTGAAGCTTTCTTT	CATSIGSDGKNTEAFF
TRBV6-5	TRBJ1-4	NA	once	TGTGCCAGCAGGACTGTGGGAGGTGAAAAACTGTTTTTT	CASRTVGGEKLFF
TRBV4-1	TRBJ2-7	NA	NA	TGCGCCAGCAGCCAAGACCTGGCAGACGAGCAGTACTTC	CASSQDLADEQYF
TRBV2	TRBJ2-1	NA	NA	TGTGCCAGCGGAGGGAATGAGCAGTTCTTC	CASGGNEQFF
TRBV27	TRBJ2-2	TRBD1	NA	TGTGCCAGCAGTCCGCCGACAGGGGGGACCGGGGAGCTGTTTTTT	CASSPPTGGTGELFF
TRBV6-1	TRBJ1-5	TRBD1	NA	TGTGCCAGCACCGGCCGGACAGGGGGCCTTCAGCCCCAGCATTTT	CASTGRTGGLQPQHF
TRBV18	TRBJ2-3	NA	NA	TGTGCCAGCTCACCACTGACTCGGGGAGTCACAGATACGCAGTATTTT	CASSPLTRGVTDTQYF
TRBV12-3/TRBV12-4	TRBJ1-4	NA	NA	TGTGCCAGCTCAGGGGCAAAGGAAAAACTGTTTTTT	CASSGAKEKLFF
TRBV5-4	TRBJ1-1	TRBD1	NA	TGTGCCAGCAGCGGGCCGGGACAGGGATCGACTGAAGCTTTCTTT	CASSGPGQGSTEAFF
TRBV10-2	TRBJ2-1	NA	few	TGCGCCAGCAGTGATCCGGACGGAGTAAGTTACAATGAGCAGTTCTTC	CASSDPDGVSYNEQFF
TRBV3-1/TRBV3-2	TRBJ1-2	TRBD1	NA	TGTGCCAGCAGCCGAATGGACAGGGAGAACGGCTACACCTTC	CASSRMDRENGYTF
TRBV12-3/TRBV12-4	TRBJ1-5	NA	NA	TGTGCCAGCAGTTTTGGGGGCCGTGAGCCCCAGCATTTT	CASSFGGREPQHF
TRBV2	TRBJ2-1	NA	NA	TGTGCCAGCAGTGAAGAGACTAGAAAGTTCTTC	CASSEETRKFF
TRBV19	TRBJ1-3	NA	NA	TGTGCCACCGAGCAGGGGACTGGAAACACCATATATTTT	CATEQGTGNTIYF
TRBV19	TRBJ2-3	NA	once	TGTGCCAACAGACTGGGGAGGTGCTCAGATACGCAGTATTTT	CANRLGRCSDTQYF
TRBV27	TRBJ2-7	TRBD1	NA	TGTGCCAGCAGTAGACCCGGGACAGGGCGTATCGAGCAGTACTTC	CASSRPGTGRIEQYF
TRBV6-6	TRBJ1-2	TRBD1	NA	TGTGCCAGCAGCCCGACCTCGACAGGGGGGGGCTACACCTTC	CASSPTSTGGGYTF
TRBV6-5	TRBJ1-2	NA	NA	TGTGCCAGCCTACAAGCGGGGGCCGGCTATGGCTACACCTTC	CASLQAGAGYGYTF
TRBV7-9	TRBJ2-2	TRBD1	few	TGTGCCAGCAGCTCAGGGACAGGGAACACCGGGGAGCTGTTTTTT	CASSSGTGNTGELFF
TRBV3-1/TRBV3-2	TRBJ2-7	NA	NA	TGTGCCAGCAGCCAAGATGCTAGCGCCCGCTCCTACGAGCAGTACTTC	CASSQDASARSYEQYF
TRBV29-1	TRBJ1-6	NA	NA	TGCAGCGTTCACAAAAAGAGGGGTCGATCACCCCTCCACTTT	CSVHKKRGRSPLHF
TRBV6-6	TRBJ1-1	NA	NA	TGTGCCAGCAGCGGGGCTCTGGCTGAAGCTTTCTTT	CASSGALAEAFF
TRBV7-9	TRBJ2-7	TRBD1	NA	TGTGCCAGCAGCGGGGGACAGGGGCTTTCGGTCTACGAGCAGTACTTC	CASSGGQGLSVYEQYF
TRBV6-1	TRBJ2-7	NA	once	TGTGCCAGCAGTGACCCGTACGAGCAGTACTTC	CASSDPYEQYF
TRBV18	TRBJ2-2	TRBD1	NA	TGTGCCAGCTCACTCCGGACAGGGGAGGCCGGGGAGCTGTTTTTT	CASSLRTGEAGELFF
TRBV27	TRBJ1-5	TRBD1	NA	TGTGCCAGCGGAGGTGCGGGACAGGGGCCTCAGCCCCAGCATTTT	CASGGAGQGPQPQHF
TRBV5-6	TRBJ1-4	NA	NA	TGTGCCAGCAGCTTGCGGGGGTCGGGGAATGAAAAACTGTTTTTT	CASSLRGSGNEKLFF
TRBV5-1	TRBJ1-1	NA	NA	TGCGCCAGCAGCTTGGCTCCCGGGACAAAGGATGAAGCTTTCTTT	CASSLAPGTKDEAFF
TRBV3-1/TRBV3-2	TRBJ2-5	TRBD2	NA	TGTGCCAGCAGCCGACCGGGACTAGCGGGGGGCCGGGAGACCCAGTACTTC	CASSRPGLAGGRETQYF
TRBV6-5	TRBJ1-2	TRBD1	NA	TGTGCCAGCAGGTATGGACAGGGAGAGGACTATGGCTACACCTTC	CASRYGQGEDYGYTF
TRBV12-5	TRBJ1-2	TRBD1	NA	TGTGCTAGTGGTACAGGGGGCGCGGGCTATGGCTACACCTTC	CASGTGGAGYGYTF
TRBV3-1/TRBV3-2	TRBJ2-4	NA	NA	TGTGCCAGCAGCCAAGTACCGTTGGCGGCCAAAAACATTCAGTACTTC	CASSQVPLAAKNIQYF
TRBV10-3	TRBJ1-5	NA	NA	TGTGCCATCAGCGTAGACAGGTGGTATCAGCCCCAGCATTTT	CAISVDRWYQPQHF
TRBV5-1	TRBJ2-3	NA	NA	TGCGCCAGCAGTTCCGGACAGGGAGGGTCAGATACGCAGTATTTT	CASSSGQGGSDTQYF
TRBV5-1	TRBJ2-7	TRBD2	NA	TGCGCCAGCAGCCGGGGACTAGCGGGGGGTAACAAGGCCTACGAGCAGTACTTC	CASSRGLAGGNKAYEQYF
TRBV7-8	TRBJ1-2	TRBD1	NA	TGTGCCAGCAGCAGTGGGACAGGGAGAGGCTACACCTTC	CASSSGTGRGYTF
TRBV9	TRBJ1-1	NA	NA	TGTGCCAGCAGCGTAGCCCCCGGGGCCAACACTGAAGCTTTCTTT	CASSVAPGANTEAFF